A single sample is the source of the 19 T cell receptor beta chains below, sequenced in a study of patients and donors after allogeneic stem cell transplantation. TCRdb reprocessed the RT-PCR reads with MiXCR, giving one entry per CDR3 protein. The top ten clones hold over 6% of a sample with over 400,000 distinct CDR3 sequences, 16% of them seen once. Sequenced sample: blood, either unsorted or a sorted T cell fraction (not recorded which). Every receptor here comes from a human donor who was either an allogeneic HSCT recipient or a stem cell or donor lymphocyte infusion donor (not recorded which). It is not recorded whose cells these are; they may come from a transplant donor.

This clonotype was found a few times. The chain combines TRBV5-6 with TRBJ2-7; D remains ambiguous. V was shortened by 2 bases and J by 2 bases, with 8 bases between the two germline ends. The CDR3 contains 13 residues. CDR1 is SGHDT, CDR2 YYEEEE, per germline. In DNA form, the CDR3 reads TGTGCCAGCAGCTTCATCACCCCCTACGAGCAGTACTTC. Encoded protein: CASSFITPYEQYF.

This sequence joins TRBV4-3 and TRBJ1-1; D not certain. The CDR3 length is 14 residues. Germline CDR1 is LGHNA and CDR2 is YSLEER. Trimming removed 0 bases at V and 3 bases at J, with 8 bases between. As DNA, the CDR3 is TGCGCCAGCAGCCAAGAGGAGGAGTACACTGAAGCTTTCTTT. This codes for CASSQEEEYTEAFF.

The chain joins TRBV21-1 to TRBJ1-4. TRBV21-1 is labeled a pseudogene. There are 14 residues in the CDR3. The CDR3 here is CASSKASSGEKLFF. Written as DNA, the CDR3 is TGTGCCAGCAGCAAAGCAAGTTCTGGAGAAAAACTGTTTTTT.

The rearrangement uses TRBV18 and TRBJ1-6; D is possibly TRBD1 (6 bases). The CDR3 totals 15 residues. V was clipped by 3 bases and J by 10 bases, with 16 bases between them. From germline, CDR1 is KGHSH and CDR2 LQKENI. The CDR3 coding sequence is TGTGCCAGCTCACCGGGAGGGGGACGAGGGTCACCCCTCCACTTT. Residues: CASSPGGGRGSPLHF. The variable domain in full, completed from reference TRBV18 and TRBJ1-6, reads NAGVMQNPRHLVRRRGQEARLRCSPMKGHSHVYWYRQLPEEGLKFMVYLQKENIIDESGMPKERFSAEFPKEGPSILRIQQVVRGDSAAYFCASSPGGGRGSPLHFGNGTRLTVT.

V is TRBV12-3 or TRBV12-4 and J is TRBJ1-1; D ambiguous. CDR3 length: 14 amino acids. V was pared by 5 bases and J by 4 bases, with 14 bases between. The CDR3 nucleotides are TGTGCCAGCAGTGGACCCGGTTCCGGCACTGAAGCTTTCTTT. Translated, it gives CASSGPGSGTEAFF.

The chain employs TRBV6-4 and TRBJ2-3, with 7 bases aligning to TRBD2. Germline loops: CDR1 MRHNA, CDR2 SNTAGT. The CDR3 extends over 15 amino acids. V gave up 3 bases and J gave up 0 bases; unmatched junction bases: 3. CDR3 sequence: CASSEQRGSTDTQYF. The CDR3 DNA sequence: TGTGCCAGCAGTGAGCAGCGGGGTAGCACAGATACGCAGTATTTT.

The rearrangement links TRBV15 to TRBJ1-2, with 7 bases lining up with TRBD1. CDR3 length: 15 amino acids. The V gene's germline CDR1 is LNHNV and CDR2 YYDKDF (reference sequence). After removal of 7 bases from V and 7 bases from J, the junction contained 15 bases not matched to a gene. The CDR3 sequence: CATNAGTAWELGYTF. CDR3 coding DNA: TGTGCCACCAATGCGGGGACAGCGTGGGAACTTGGCTACACCTTC.

The V call is TRBV6-1, the J call TRBJ2-5; TRBD2 matches 13 bases. Germline CDR1 MNHNS, CDR2 SASEGT. V was clipped by 5 bases and J by 5 bases; unmatched bases: 8. The CDR3 consists of 16 residues. Here the CDR3 reads CASSLLAGGPGETQYF. The CDR3 DNA reads as TGTGCCAGCAGTTTACTAGCGGGGGGGCCTGGGGAGACCCAGTACTTC.

V gene TRBV12-3 or TRBV12-4 combines with J gene TRBJ2-3; no clear D gene. The V and J ends lost 6 bases and 4 bases respectively, with 11 bases between them. The CDR3 spans 13 residues. For the CDR3, the DNA is TGTGCCAGCAGCCCCCCTCATGCAGATACGCAGTATTTT. Translation: CASSPPHADTQYF.

This clonotype occurred a few times. The chain couples TRBV5-1 to TRBJ2-1, with 9 bases matching TRBD2. Looked up from germline, CDR1 is SGHRS and CDR2 is YFSETQ. Trimming cost V 6 bases and J 8 bases; bases outside gene matches: 9. The CDR3 extends over 14 amino acids. CDR3 DNA sequence: TGCGCCAGCACCCCCGGGACTAGCAGGCATGAGCAGTTCTTC. It codes for CASTPGTSRHEQFF.

This clonotype showed up many times. This sequence joins TRBV20-1 and TRBJ2-1; 10 bases are shared with TRBD2. CDR1 is DFQATT, CDR2 SNEGSKA, per germline (reference sequence). Trimming at V came to 0 bases and at J to 0 bases, leaving 8 bases not matched to a gene. There are 18 residues in the CDR3. The CDR3 protein is CSARDLVAGGISYNEQFF. The CDR3 bases are TGCAGTGCTAGAGATTTGGTAGCGGGAGGCATCTCCTACAATGAGCAGTTCTTC.

This clonotype was detected only a few times. The CDR3 protein is CASNKGLAHDEQFF. CDR3 nucleotides: TGTGCCAGCAATAAAGGACTAGCGCACGATGAGCAGTTCTTC. The genes are TRBV6-2 or TRBV6-3 and TRBJ2-1, with 9 bases aligning to TRBD2. This CDR3 region has 14 residues. Germline CDR1 and CDR2: MNHEY and SVGEGT. The J segment lost 8 bases and the V segment lost 7 bases, leaving 9 bases of the junction unmatched.

This clonotype was counted between two and nine times. The chain couples TRBV3-1 to TRBJ2-7, with 15 bases matching TRBD2. Germline V gene lookup returns CDR1 LGHDT and CDR2 YNNKEL (reference sequence). This CDR3 region has 17 residues. V lost 3 bases to trimming and J lost 6 bases; unmatched junction nucleotides: 9. This CDR3 is CASSQGGLAGGSREQYF. The CDR3 bases are TGTGCCAGCAGCCAGGGGGGACTAGCGGGAGGTTCGCGCGAGCAGTACTTC.

This clonotype has ten or more counts. The chain recombines TRBV20-1 with TRBJ1-4; D ambiguous. The CDR3 is 14 amino acids. Trimming removed 0 bases from V and 8 bases from J, with 13 bases in between. CDR1 is DFQATT and CDR2 is SNEGSKA in the germline V gene (reference sequence). The DNA for the CDR3 is TGCAGTGCTAGAGATAACCAGGTTGGGGAAAAACTGTTTTTT. It specifies CSARDNQVGEKLFF.

The chain couples TRBV11-2 to TRBJ1-1, with TRBD1 as a possible D gene (5 bases). The CDR3 spans 15 residues. Germline CDR1 reads SGHAT; CDR2 reads FQNNGV. V dropped 4 bases and J dropped 7 bases, with 19 bases sitting between them. CDR3 region: CASSSPKGKGNEAFF. As DNA, the CDR3 is TGTGCCAGCAGCTCCCCAAAGGGGAAGGGAAATGAAGCTTTCTTT.

This clonotype showed up just a few times. The J gene is TRBJ2-2, the V gene TRBV19; tentatively, D is TRBD1 or TRBD2 (7 bases each). Germline V CDR1 and CDR2: LNHDA, SQIVND (reference sequence). V lost 10 bases and J lost 5, with 20 bases in between. CDR3 length equals 15 residues. The CDR3, as DNA: TGTGCCATCTCGCAGGGGGGGCGCGGTACCGGGGAGCTGTTTTTT. Residues: CAISQGGRGTGELFF.

There are a few counts of this clonotype. The chain couples TRBV3-1 to TRBJ1-1; D is ambiguous. Trimming removed 3 bases at V and 4 bases at J, with 15 bases between. The CDR3 has 15 residues. Germline V gene sequence: CDR1 LGHDT, CDR2 YNNKEL (reference sequence). CDR3 nucleotide sequence: TGTGCCAGCAGCCAGGACCCCCTCTCAGGCACTGAAGCTTTCTTT. Translating gives CASSQDPLSGTEAFF.

This clonotype occurred a few times. V is TRBV21-1 and J is TRBJ1-3. TRBV21-1 is assigned pseudogene status. This CDR3 has 13 amino acids. The CDR3 loop reads CASSIYTGNTIYF. CDR3 DNA sequence: TGTGCCAGCAGCATATACACTGGAAACACCATATATTTT.

This clonotype was observed at least ten times. This chain links TRBV7-8 with TRBJ1-1; D unresolved. V was cut by 3 bases and J by 1 base, with 12 bases left in between. The length of the CDR3 is 15 residues. Germline-derived CDR1 and CDR2 are SGHVS and FQNEAQ. CDR3 protein: CASSFGRVRNTEAFF. In DNA form, the CDR3 reads TGTGCCAGCAGCTTTGGTAGGGTCAGGAACACTGAAGCTTTCTTT.